This section outlines one TCR beta chain sequence together with its context. This CDR3 has 13 amino acids. Trimming cost V 7 bases and J 3 bases, with 9 bases left between them. The V gene's germline CDR1 is MNHEY and CDR2 SVGAGI. The data originate from a study of control samples from healthy donors and cancer patients. TCRdb's table, derived via immunoSEQ multiplex PCR, lists solely in-frame clones and lacks some. Counted here are approximately 76,000 clones, about 79% occurring once; the ten biggest clones make up approximately 10%. The chain is built from TRBV6-5 and TRBJ2-2; D remains ambiguous. Sequenced input: PBMCs. The TCR originated in a man in his sixties with head and neck cancer. The CDR3 sequence: CASNGRDTGELFF. CDR3 in DNA: TGTGCCAGCAACGGTAGGGACACCGGGGAGCTGTTTTTT.